This T cell receptor (beta chain) comes out of a study of cytomegalovirus exposure and HLA in healthy donors. Study results and caveats: It was likely that a cluster of highly shared sequence variants was a sequencing artifact. Most TCR beta V segments were productive about 90% or about 30% of the time in an earlier analysis.

Points on this clone: Its specificity is not known.

This CDR3 has 16 amino acids. The ends were cut back, 1 base at V and 2 bases at J, with 13 bases in the middle. CDR1 and CDR2 from the germline V gene are SGHTA and FQGNSA. PCR primers comprised 60 Vbeta and 13 Jbeta primers. Generated by immunoSEQ multiplex PCR, the TCRdb table keeps only in-frame clones and is missing some. The sample holds around 150,000 clones, roughly 84% seen once. This chain links TRBV7-2 with TRBJ2-3; D is undetermined. The clonotype was recovered from a woman between 18 and 30 years old in good health and CMV-seronegative. Source material: PBMCs. The CDR3 sequence is CASSLDGAPHTDTQYF. CDR3 DNA sequence: TGTGCCAGCAGCTTAGATGGAGCCCCCCACACAGATACGCAGTATTTT.